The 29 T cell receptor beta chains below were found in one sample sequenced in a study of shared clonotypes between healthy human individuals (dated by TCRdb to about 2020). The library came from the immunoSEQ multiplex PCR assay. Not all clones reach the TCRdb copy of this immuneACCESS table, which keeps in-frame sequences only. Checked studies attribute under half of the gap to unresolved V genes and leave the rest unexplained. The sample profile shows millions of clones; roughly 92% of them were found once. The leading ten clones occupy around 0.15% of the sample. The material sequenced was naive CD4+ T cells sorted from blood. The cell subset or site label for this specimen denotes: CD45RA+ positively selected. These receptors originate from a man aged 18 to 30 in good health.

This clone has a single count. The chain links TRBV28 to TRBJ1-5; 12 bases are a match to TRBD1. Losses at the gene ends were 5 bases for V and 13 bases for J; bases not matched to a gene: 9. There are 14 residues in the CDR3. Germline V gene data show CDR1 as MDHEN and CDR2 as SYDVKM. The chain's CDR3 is CASSPAGQGASQHF. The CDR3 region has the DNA TGTGCCAGCAGTCCTGCGGGACAGGGGGCGAGTCAGCATTTT.

CDR3 region: CASSESNAERKAFF. CDR3 coding DNA: TGTGCCAGCAGTGAATCCAATGCCGAGCGTAAGGCTTTCTTT. The V gene is TRBV6-1, the J gene TRBJ1-1; D unresolved. Trimming pared 2 bases from V and 11 bases from J, leaving 18 bases between. Germline values: CDR1 MNHNS, CDR2 SASEGT. The CDR3 spans 14 residues.

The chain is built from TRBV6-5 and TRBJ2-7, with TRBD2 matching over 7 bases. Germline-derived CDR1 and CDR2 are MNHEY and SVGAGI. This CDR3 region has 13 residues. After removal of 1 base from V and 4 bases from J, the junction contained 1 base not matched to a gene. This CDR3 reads CASSYYGGYEQYF. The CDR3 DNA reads TGTGCCAGCAGTTACTACGGGGGGTACGAGCAGTACTTC.

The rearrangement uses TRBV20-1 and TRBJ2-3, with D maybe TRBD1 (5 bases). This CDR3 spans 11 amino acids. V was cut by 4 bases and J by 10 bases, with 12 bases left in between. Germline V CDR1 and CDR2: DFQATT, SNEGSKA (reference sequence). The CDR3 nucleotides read TGCAGTGCTAAGACGCAGGGTTCGCAGTATTTT. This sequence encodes CSAKTQGSQYF.

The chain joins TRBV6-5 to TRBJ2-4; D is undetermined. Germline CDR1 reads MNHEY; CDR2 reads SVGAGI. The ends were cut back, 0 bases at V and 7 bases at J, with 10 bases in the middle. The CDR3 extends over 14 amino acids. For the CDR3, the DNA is TGTGCCAGCAGTTACTCGGCATCGGCGAACATTCAGTACTTC. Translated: CASSYSASANIQYF.

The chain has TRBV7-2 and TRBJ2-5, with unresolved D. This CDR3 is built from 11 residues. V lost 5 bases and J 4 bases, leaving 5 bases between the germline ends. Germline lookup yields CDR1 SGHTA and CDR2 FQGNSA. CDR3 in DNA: TGTGCCAGCAGCATCGTAGAGACCCAGTACTTC. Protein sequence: CASSIVETQYF.

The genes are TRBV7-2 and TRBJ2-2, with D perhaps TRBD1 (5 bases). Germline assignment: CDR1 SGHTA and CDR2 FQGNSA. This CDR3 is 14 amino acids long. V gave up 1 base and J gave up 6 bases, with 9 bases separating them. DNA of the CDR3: TGTGCCAGCAGCTTAGTGCCAGGGCCCGGGGAGCTGTTTTTT. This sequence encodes CASSLVPGPGELFF.

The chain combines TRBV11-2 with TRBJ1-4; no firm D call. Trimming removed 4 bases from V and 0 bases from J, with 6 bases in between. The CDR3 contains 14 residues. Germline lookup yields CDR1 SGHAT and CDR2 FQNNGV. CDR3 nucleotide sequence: TGTGCCAGCAGCTCAATCGCAACTAATGAAAAACTGTTTTTT. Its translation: CASSSIATNEKLFF.

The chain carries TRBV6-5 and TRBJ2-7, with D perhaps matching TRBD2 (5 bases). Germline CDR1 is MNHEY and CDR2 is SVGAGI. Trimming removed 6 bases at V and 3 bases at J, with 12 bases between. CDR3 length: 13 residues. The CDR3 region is CASSRGLDYEQYF. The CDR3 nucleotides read TGTGCCAGCAGCCGAGGGCTTGACTACGAGCAGTACTTC.

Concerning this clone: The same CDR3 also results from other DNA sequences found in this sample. The chain's CDR3 is CASSQDEGGTDTQYF. CDR3 bases: TGCGCCAGCAGCCAAGATGAGGGTGGGACAGATACGCAGTATTTT. The chain links TRBV4-1 to TRBJ2-3, with D perhaps TRBD2 (5 bases). Trimming took 0 bases from V and 3 from J, leaving 10 bases between them. The CDR3 spans 15 residues. Germline V gene sequence: CDR1 MGHRA, CDR2 YSYEKL.

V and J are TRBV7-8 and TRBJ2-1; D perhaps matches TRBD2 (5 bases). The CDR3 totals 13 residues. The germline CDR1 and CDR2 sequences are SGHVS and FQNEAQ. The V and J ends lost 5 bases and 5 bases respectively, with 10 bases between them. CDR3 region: CASSRTRDNEQFF. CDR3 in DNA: TGTGCCAGCAGCCGTACTAGAGACAATGAGCAGTTCTTC.

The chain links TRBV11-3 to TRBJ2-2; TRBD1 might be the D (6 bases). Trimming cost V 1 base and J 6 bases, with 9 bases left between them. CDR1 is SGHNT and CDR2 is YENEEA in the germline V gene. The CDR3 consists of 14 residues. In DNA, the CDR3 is TGTGCCAGCAGCTTAGGCGGACAGCCCGGGGAGCTGTTTTTT. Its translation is CASSLGGQPGELFF.

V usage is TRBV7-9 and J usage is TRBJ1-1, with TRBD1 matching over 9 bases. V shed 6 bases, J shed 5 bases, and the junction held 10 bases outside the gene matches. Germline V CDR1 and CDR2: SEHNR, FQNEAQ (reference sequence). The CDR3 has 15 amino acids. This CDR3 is CASRTMRTGATEAFF. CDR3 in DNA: TGTGCCAGCAGAACTATGAGGACAGGGGCGACTGAAGCTTTCTTT.

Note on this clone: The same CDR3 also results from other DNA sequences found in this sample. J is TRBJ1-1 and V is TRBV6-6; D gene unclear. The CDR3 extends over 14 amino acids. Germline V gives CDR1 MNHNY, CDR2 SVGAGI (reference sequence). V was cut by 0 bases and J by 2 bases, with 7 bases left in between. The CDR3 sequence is CASSYSRVNTEAFF. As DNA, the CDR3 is TGTGCCAGCAGTTACTCCCGGGTAAACACTGAAGCTTTCTTT.

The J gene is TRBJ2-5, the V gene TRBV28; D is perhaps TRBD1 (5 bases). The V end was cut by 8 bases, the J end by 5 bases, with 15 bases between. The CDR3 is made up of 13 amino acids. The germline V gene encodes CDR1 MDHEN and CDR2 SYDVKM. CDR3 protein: CASSDSVGETQYF. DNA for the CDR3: TGTGCCAGCTCCGACAGTGTTGGTGAGACCCAGTACTTC. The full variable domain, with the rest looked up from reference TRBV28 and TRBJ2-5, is DVKVTQSSRYLVKRTGEKVFLECVQDMDHENMFWYRQDPGLGLRLIYFSYDVKMKEKGDIPEGYSVSREKKERFSLILESASTNQTSMYLCASSDSVGETQYFGPGTRLLVL.

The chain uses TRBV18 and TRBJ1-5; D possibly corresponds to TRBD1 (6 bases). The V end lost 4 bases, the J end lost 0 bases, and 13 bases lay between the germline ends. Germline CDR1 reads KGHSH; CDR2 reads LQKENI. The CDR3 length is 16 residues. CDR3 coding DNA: TGTGCCAGCTCACTTTCCGGGACAAATAGCAATCAGCCCCAGCATTTT. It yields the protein CASSLSGTNSNQPQHF. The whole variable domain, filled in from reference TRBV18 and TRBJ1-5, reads NAGVMQNPRHLVRRRGQEARLRCSPMKGHSHVYWYRQLPEEGLKFMVYLQKENIIDESGMPKERFSAEFPKEGPSILRIQQVVRGDSAAYFCASSLSGTNSNQPQHFGDGTRLSIL.

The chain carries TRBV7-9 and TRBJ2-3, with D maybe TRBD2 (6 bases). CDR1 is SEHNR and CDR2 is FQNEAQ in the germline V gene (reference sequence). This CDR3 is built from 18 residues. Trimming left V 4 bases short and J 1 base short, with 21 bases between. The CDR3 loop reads CASSSLAGQTWGTDTQYF. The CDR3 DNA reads TGTGCCAGCAGCTCTCTGGCGGGGCAGACCTGGGGCACAGATACGCAGTATTTT. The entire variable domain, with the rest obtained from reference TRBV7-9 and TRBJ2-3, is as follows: DTGVSQNPRHKITKRGQNVTFRCDPISEHNRLYWYRQTLGQGPEFLTYFQNEAQLEKSRLLSDRFSAERPKGSFSTLEIQRTEQGDSAMYLCASSSLAGQTWGTDTQYFGPGTRLTVL.

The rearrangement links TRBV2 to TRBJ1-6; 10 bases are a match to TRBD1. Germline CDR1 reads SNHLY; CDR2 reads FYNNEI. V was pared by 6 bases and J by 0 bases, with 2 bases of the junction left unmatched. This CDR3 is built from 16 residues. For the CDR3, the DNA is TGTGCCAGCAGGACAGGGGGCAACTCCTATAATTCACCCCTCCACTTT. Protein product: CASRTGGNSYNSPLHF.

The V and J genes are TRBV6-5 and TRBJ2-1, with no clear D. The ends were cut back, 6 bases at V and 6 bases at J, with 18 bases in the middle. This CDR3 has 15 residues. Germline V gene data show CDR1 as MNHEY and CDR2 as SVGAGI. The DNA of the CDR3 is TGTGCCAGCAGAAAAGCGTGGGCCGTCCCCAATGAGCAGTTCTTC. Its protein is CASRKAWAVPNEQFF.

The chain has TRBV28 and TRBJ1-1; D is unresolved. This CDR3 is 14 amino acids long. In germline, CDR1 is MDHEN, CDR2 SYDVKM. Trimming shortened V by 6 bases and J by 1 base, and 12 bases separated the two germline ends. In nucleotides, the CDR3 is TGTGCCAGCAGCTCCTTCGGAGGGAACACTGAAGCTTTCTTT. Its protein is CASSSFGGNTEAFF.

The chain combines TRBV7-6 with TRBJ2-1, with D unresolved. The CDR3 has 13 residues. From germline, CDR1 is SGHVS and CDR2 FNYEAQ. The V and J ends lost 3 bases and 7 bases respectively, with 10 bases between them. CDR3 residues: CASSFGDGNEQFF. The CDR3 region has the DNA TGTGCCAGCAGCTTTGGTGACGGGAATGAGCAGTTCTTC.

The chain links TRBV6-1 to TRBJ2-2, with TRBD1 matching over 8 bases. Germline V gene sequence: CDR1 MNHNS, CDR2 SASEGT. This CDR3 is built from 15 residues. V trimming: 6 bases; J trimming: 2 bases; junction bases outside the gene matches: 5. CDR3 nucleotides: TGTGCCAGCAGCTTCGGACAGGGAAACACCGGGGAGCTGTTTTTT. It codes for CASSFGQGNTGELFF.

The chain's CDR3 is CASNPGTESYNSPLHF. In DNA form, the CDR3 reads TGTGCCAGTAACCCCGGGACCGAATCCTATAATTCACCCCTCCACTTT. This chain connects TRBV19 to TRBJ1-6, with a weak D call TRBD1 (5 bases). In germline, CDR1 is LNHDA, CDR2 SQIVND (reference sequence). The CDR3 is 16 amino acids. The ends were cut back, 7 bases at V and 1 base at J, with 14 bases in the middle.

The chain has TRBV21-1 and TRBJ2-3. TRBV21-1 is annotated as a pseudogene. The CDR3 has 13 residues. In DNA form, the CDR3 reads TGCGGTTTTCGGGGCCTAAAACCAGATACGCAGTATTTT. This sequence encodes CGFRGLKPDTQYF.

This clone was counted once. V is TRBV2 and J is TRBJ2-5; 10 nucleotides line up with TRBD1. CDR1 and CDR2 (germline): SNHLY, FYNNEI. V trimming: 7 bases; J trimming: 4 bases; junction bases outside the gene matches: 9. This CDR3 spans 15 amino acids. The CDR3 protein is CASNGDRGLRETQYF. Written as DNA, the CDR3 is TGTGCCAGCAATGGAGACAGGGGGCTAAGAGAGACCCAGTACTTC.

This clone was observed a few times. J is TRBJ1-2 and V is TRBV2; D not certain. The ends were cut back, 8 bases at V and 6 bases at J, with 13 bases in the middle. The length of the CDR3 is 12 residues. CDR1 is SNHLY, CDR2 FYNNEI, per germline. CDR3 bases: TGTGCCAGCGGAACAGACGGAGATGGCTACACCTTC. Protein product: CASGTDGDGYTF.

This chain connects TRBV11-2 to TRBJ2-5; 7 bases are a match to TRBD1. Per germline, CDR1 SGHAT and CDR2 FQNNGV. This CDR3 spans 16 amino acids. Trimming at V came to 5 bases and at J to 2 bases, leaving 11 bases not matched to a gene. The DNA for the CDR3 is TGTGCCAGCAGCATAGGACAGGCGGCCAGACAAGAGACCCAGTACTTC. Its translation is CASSIGQAARQETQYF.

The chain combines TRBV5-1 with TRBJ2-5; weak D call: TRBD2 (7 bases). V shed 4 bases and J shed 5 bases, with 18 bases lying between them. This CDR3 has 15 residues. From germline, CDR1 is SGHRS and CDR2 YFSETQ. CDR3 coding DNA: TGCGCCAGCAGCCTCACTCCAGGGGAGGGGGAGACCCAGTACTTC. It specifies CASSLTPGEGETQYF.

The CDR3 is CSPWAYGEQFF. Written as DNA, the CDR3 is TGCAGCCCCTGGGCTTACGGTGAGCAGTTCTTC. The chain employs TRBV20-1 and TRBJ2-1; D gene ambiguous. Germline CDR1 reads DFQATT; CDR2 reads SNEGSKA (reference sequence). The length of the CDR3 is 11 residues.